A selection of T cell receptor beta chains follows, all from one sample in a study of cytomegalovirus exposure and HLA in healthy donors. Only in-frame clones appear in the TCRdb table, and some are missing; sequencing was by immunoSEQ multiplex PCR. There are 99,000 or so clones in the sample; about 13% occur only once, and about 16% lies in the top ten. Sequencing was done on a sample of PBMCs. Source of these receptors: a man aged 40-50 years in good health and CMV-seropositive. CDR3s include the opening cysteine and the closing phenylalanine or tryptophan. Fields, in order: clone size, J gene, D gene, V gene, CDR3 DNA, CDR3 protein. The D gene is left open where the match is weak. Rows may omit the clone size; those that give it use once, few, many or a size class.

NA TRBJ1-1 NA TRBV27 TGTGCCAGAACGAGGGCTGAAGCTTTCTTT CARTRAEAFF
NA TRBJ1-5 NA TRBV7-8 TGTGCCAGCAGCTTAGATCGGGTGTTGATTCAGCCCCAGCATTTT CASSLDRVLIQPQHF
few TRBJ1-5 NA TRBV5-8 TGTGCCAGCAGCTCCGGGATTCAGCCCCAGCATTTT CASSSGIQPQHF
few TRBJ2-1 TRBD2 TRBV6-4 TGTGCCAGCAGCTTAGCGGGGGAGCAGTTCTTC CASSLAGEQFF
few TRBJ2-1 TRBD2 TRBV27 TGTGCCAGCAGCCCCGGGACTAGCGGGAGGAATGAGCAGTTCTTC CASSPGTSGRNEQFF
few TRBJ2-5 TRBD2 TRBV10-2 TGCGCCAGCAGTAGCCTACCGGGACTAGCTGGAGAAGATCTGGAGACCCAGTACTTC CASSSLPGLAGEDLETQYF
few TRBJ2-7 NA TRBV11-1 TGTGCCAGCAGCTTAGTTCGAGCCTCCGAGCAGTACTTC CASSLVRASEQYF
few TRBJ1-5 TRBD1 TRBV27 TGTGCCAGCAGTTCGGGCACAGGGGGCAATCAGCCCCAGCATTTT CASSSGTGGNQPQHF
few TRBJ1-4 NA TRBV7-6 TGTGCCAGCAGGCGGGTTTCAGCAACTAATGAAAAACTGTTTTTT CASRRVSATNEKLFF
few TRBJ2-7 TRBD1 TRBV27 TGTGCCAGCAGTTTTAGGGGACAGGGGGCAAACGAGCAGTACTTC CASSFRGQGANEQYF
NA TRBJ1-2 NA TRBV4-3 TGCGCCAGCAGCCCCGGACGACAGGCCTATGGCTACACCTTC CASSPGRQAYGYTF
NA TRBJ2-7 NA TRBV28 TGTGCCAGCAGTTTTATGGGCCCAACCATCTACGAGCAGTACTTC CASSFMGPTIYEQYF
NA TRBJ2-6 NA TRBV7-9 TGTGCCAGCAGCTTAATCGCCGTGATAGGGGTACCTGGGGCCAACGTCCTGACTTTC CASSLIAVIGVPGANVLTF
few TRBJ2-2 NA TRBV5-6 TGTGCCAGCACTATAGTTATCACCGGGGAGCTGTTTTTT CASTIVITGELFF
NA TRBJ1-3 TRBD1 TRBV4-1 TGCGCCAGCAGCCAAGGACAGGGAGGTGGAAACACCATATATTTT CASSQGQGGGNTIYF
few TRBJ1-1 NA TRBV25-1 TGTGCCAGCAGTGAATGGGGAGTGCGGGGAGGCACTGAAGCTTTCTTT CASSEWGVRGGTEAFF
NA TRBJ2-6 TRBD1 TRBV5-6 TGTGCCAGCAGCCCGTCCCGGGACAGGGTTTGGGGGGCCAACGTCCTGACTTTC CASSPSRDRVWGANVLTF
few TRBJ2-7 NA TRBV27 TGTGCCAGCAGTTTAGGGACTGCCTCCTACGAGCAGTACTTC CASSLGTASYEQYF
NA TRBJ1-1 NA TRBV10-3 TGTGCCATCAGTGAGGGGGCGATGAACACTGAAGCTTTCTTT CAISEGAMNTEAFF
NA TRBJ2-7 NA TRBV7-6 TGTGCCAGCAGCTCCCCCGGGTCCGACTCCTACGAGCAGTACTTC CASSSPGSDSYEQYF
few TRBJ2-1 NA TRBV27 TGTGCCAGCAGTTTTGGTCGGGAGCGGGACAATGAGCAGTTCTTC CASSFGRERDNEQFF
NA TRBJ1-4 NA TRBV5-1 TGCGCCAGCAGGATCAGGGCCACTAATGAAAAACTGTTTTTT CASRIRATNEKLFF
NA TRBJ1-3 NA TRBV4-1 TGCGCCAGCAGCCAAGGTCCTACAGGGTTGGCCGGATACACCATATATTTT CASSQGPTGLAGYTIYF
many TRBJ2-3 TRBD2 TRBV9 TGTGCCAGCAGCGCAGGACTAGCGGGCACAGATACGCAGTATTTT CASSAGLAGTDTQYF
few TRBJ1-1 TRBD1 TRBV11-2 TGTGCCAGCAGCTTCCACCCGGGGACAGGGTTTGAAGCTTTCTTT CASSFHPGTGFEAFF
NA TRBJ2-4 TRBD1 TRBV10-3 TGTGCCATCAGTGACGTCCGGGACAGAGGTACCAAAAACATTCAGTACTTC CAISDVRDRGTKNIQYF
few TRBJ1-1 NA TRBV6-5 TGTGCCAGCAGTTATGGGACACCGAACACTGAAGCTTTCTTT CASSYGTPNTEAFF
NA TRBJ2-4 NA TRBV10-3 TGTGCCATTTCGACTAGGGAGGCCAAAAACATTCAGTACTTC CAISTREAKNIQYF
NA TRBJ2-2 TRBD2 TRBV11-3 TGTGCCAGCAGCTCGGGACTAGCGGGGAACACCGGGGAGCTGTTTTTT CASSSGLAGNTGELFF
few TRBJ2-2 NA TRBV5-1 TGCGCCAGCAGCGACGCGGTCACCGGGGAGCTGTTTTTT CASSDAVTGELFF
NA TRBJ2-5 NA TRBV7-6 TGTGCCAGCAGCTTAGTTTCCCGGGGTATGGAGACCCAGTACTTC CASSLVSRGMETQYF
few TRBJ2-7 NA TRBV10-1 TGCGCCAGCAGTGAGTCGGATCACAGGATCTACGAGCAGTACTTC CASSESDHRIYEQYF